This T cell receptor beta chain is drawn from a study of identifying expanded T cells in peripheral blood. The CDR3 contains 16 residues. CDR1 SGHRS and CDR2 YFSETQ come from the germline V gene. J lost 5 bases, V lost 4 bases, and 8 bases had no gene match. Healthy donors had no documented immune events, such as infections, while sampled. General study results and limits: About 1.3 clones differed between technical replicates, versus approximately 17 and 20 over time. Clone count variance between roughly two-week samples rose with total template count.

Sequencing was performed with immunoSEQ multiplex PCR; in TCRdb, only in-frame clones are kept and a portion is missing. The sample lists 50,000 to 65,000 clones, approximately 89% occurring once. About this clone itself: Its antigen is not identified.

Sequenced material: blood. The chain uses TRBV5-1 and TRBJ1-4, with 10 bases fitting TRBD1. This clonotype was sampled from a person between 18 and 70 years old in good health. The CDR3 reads CASSLVAGQGNEKLFF. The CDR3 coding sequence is TGCGCCAGCAGCCTCGTGGCGGGACAGGGGAATGAAAAACTGTTTTTT.